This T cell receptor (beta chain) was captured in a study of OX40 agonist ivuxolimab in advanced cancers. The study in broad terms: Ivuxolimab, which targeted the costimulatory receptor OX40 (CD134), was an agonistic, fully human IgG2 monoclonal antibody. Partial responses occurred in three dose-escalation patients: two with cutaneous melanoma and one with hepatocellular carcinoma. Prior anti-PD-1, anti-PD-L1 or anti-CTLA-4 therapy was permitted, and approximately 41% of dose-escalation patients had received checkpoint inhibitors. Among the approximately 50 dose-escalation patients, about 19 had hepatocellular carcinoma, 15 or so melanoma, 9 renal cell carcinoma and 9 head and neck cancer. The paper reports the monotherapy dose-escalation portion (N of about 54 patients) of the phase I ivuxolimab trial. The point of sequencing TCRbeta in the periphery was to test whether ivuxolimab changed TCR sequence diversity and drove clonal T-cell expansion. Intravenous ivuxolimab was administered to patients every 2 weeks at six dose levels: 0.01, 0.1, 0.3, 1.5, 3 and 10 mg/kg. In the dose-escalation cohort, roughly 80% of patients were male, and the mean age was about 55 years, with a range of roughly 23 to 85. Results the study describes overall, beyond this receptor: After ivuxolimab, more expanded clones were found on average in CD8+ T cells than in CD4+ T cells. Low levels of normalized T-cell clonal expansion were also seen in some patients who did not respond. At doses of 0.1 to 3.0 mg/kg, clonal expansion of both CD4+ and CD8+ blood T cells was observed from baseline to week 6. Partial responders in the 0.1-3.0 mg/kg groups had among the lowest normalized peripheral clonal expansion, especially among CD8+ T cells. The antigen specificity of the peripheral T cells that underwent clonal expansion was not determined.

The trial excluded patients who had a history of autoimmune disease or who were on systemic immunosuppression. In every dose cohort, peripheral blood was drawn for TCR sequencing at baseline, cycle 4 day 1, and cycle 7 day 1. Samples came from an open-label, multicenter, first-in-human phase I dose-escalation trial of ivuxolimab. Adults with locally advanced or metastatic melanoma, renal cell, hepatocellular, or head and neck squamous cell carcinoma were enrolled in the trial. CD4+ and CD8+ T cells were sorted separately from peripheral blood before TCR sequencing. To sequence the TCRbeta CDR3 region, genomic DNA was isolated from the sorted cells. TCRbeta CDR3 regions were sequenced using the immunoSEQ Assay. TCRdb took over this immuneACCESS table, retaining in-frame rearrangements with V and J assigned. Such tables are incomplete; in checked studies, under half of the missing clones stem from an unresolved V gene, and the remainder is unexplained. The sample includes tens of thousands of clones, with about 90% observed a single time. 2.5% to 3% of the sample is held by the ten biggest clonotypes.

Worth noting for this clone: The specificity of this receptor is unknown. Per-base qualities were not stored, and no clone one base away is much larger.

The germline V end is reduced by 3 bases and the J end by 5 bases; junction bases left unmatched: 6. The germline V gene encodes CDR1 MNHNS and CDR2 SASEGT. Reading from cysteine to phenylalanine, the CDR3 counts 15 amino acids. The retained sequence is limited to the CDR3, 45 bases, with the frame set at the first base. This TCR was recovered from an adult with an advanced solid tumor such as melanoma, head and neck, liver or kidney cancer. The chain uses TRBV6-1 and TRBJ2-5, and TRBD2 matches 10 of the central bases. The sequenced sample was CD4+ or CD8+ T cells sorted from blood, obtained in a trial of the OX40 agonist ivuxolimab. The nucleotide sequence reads TGTGCCAGCAGTGATCTAGCGGGGGCACTGGAGACCCAGTACTTC. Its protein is CASSDLAGALETQYF.